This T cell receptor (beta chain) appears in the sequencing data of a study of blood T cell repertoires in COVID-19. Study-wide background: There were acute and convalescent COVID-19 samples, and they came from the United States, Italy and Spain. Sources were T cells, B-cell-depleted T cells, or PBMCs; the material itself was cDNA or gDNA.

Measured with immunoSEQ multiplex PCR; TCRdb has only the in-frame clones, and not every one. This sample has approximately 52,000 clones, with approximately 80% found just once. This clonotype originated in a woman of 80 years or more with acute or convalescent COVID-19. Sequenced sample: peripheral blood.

CDR3 amino acids: CASSYGQGYGYTF. Here the CDR3 DNA reads TGTGCCAGCAGTTATGGACAGGGTTATGGCTACACCTTC. The chain has TRBV7-3 and TRBJ1-2, with 8 bases lining up with TRBD1. The CDR3 loop spans 13 amino acids. The V gene's germline CDR1 is SGHTA and CDR2 FQGTGA. The junction had 5 bases not matched to a gene; V was cut back by 6 bases and J by 5 bases. The full variable domain, in which reference TRBV7-3 and TRBJ1-2 provide the parts outside the CDR3, is GAGVSQTPSNKVTEKGKYVELRCDPISGHTALYWYRQSLGQGPEFLIYFQGTGAADDSGLPNDRFFAVRPEGSVSTLKIQRTERGDSAVYLCASSYGQGYGYTFGSGTRLTVV.